The 8 T cell receptor beta chains below come from one sample, sequenced in a study of blood T cells in healthy people across ages. A second roughly 7 to 12 cycle PCR used barcoded and J-beta primers. TCRdb reprocessed the 5' RACE reads with MiXCR, giving one entry per CDR3 protein. The table records 650,000 to 900,000 distinct CDR3 sequences, 55% to 65% of them present only once. The sample consisted of blood. Receptors originate from a man in his thirties or forties in good health.

The CDR3 nucleotides read TGTGCCAGCAGCGTACAGGGTCCCTACAATGAGCAGTTCTTC. Translating gives CASSVQGPYNEQFF. This chain uses TRBV6-5 with TRBJ2-1, with a tentative D call TRBD1 (6 bases). V lost 6 bases, J lost 2 bases, and 11 bases lay in between. The germline V gene has CDR1 MNHEY and CDR2 SVGAGI. This CDR3 is 14 amino acids long.

The genes are TRBV7-2 and TRBJ2-7; weak D call: TRBD1 (5 bases). Per the germline V gene, CDR1 is SGHTA and CDR2 is FQGNSA. This CDR3 is built from 16 residues. V was trimmed by 4 bases and J by 2 bases, leaving 18 bases between them. In nucleotides, the CDR3 is TGTGCCAGCAGCTCCCGAGACAGATTTTACGCCTACGAGCAGTACTTC. Translating it yields CASSSRDRFYAYEQYF.

The chain joins TRBV12-3 or TRBV12-4 to TRBJ1-2; 8 bases match TRBD1. The CDR3 consists of 16 residues. Unmatched junction bases numbered 4, after V lost 1 base and J lost 0 bases. CDR3 protein: CASSLVAGGSNYGYTF. The CDR3, as DNA: TGTGCCAGCAGTTTAGTGGCAGGGGGCTCTAACTATGGCTACACCTTC.

The V and J genes are TRBV6-5 and TRBJ1-4; 9 bases align to TRBD1. Germline V gives CDR1 MNHEY, CDR2 SVGAGI. The J segment lost 7 bases and the V segment lost 5 bases, leaving 8 bases of the junction unmatched. This CDR3 has 15 amino acids. CDR3 sequence reads: CASSDRQGGSEKLFF. The CDR3 nucleotides are TGTGCCAGCAGTGATCGACAGGGGGGGAGTGAAAAACTGTTTTTT.

This clonotype was seen a single time. A much larger clone differs by one base, so this may be a read error. The rearrangement joins TRBV29-1 to TRBJ2-7; D not resolved. There are 10 residues in the CDR3. Trimming cost V 4 bases and J 3 bases, with 4 bases left between them. Germline values: CDR1 SQVTM, CDR2 ANQGSEA. CDR3 DNA sequence: TGCAGCGTTGTAGACTACGAGCAGTACTTC. Protein sequence: CSVVDYEQYF.

The chain has TRBV15 and TRBJ2-3, with D perhaps matching TRBD2 (6 bases). The CDR3 contains 15 residues. Germline V lookup: CDR1 LNHNV, CDR2 YYDKDF (reference sequence). V lost 2 bases, J lost 0 bases, and 9 bases lay in between. CDR3 amino acids: CATSRSGTSTDTQYF. In DNA, the CDR3 is TGTGCCACCAGCAGATCCGGGACTAGCACAGATACGCAGTATTTT.

The sample holds many counts of this clonotype. Germline and junction disagree at one end, which may indicate a read error. The CDR3 reads CASSLDRGYGYTF. Here the CDR3 DNA reads TGTGCCAGCAGCTTAGACAGGGGCTATGGCTACACCTTC. The V call is TRBV12-3 or TRBV12-4, the J call TRBJ1-2; 8 nucleotides line up with TRBD1. CDR3 length: 13 residues.

This sequence joins TRBV29-1 and TRBJ2-7; 8 positions match TRBD2. In germline, CDR1 is SQVTM, CDR2 ANQGSEA. V was clipped by 6 bases and J by 3 bases; unmatched bases: 10. The CDR3 covers 14 residues. CDR3 sequence (DNA): TGCAGCGTCGTCGAGCGGGGGCGGCTCTACGAGCAGTACTTC. Amino acid sequence: CSVVERGRLYEQYF.